The 29 T cell receptor beta chains given below trace back to one sample, sequenced in a study of cytomegalovirus exposure and HLA in healthy donors. Primers for the PCR totalled 60 Vbeta and 13 Jbeta. Measured with immunoSEQ multiplex PCR; TCRdb has only the in-frame clones, and not every one. The sample gives some 130,000 clones, around 9.7% of which show up once; approximately 1.9% is in the top ten. The sequenced sample consisted of PBMCs. The receptor set was obtained from a man aged 50-59 years in good health and CMV-seronegative.

This clone was seen more than once but under ten times. This chain connects TRBV2 to TRBJ2-7; D not resolved. Germline V CDR1 and CDR2: SNHLY, FYNNEI. This CDR3 contains 13 residues. Trimming took off 4 bases at V and 3 bases at J, with 10 bases between the two ends. The CDR3 loop is CASSGLENYEQYF. CDR3 nucleotides: TGTGCCAGCAGTGGTTTAGAGAACTACGAGCAGTACTTC. Supplemented by reference TRBV2 and TRBJ2-7, the full variable domain reads EPEVTQTPSHQVTQMGQEVILRCVPISNHLYFYWYRQILGQKVEFLVSFYNNEISEKSEIFDDQFSVERPDGSNFTLKIRSTKLEDSAMYFCASSGLENYEQYFGPGTRLTVT.

This rearrangement joins TRBV6-5 to TRBJ2-3, with TRBD2 matching over 8 bases. This CDR3 is 15 amino acids long. The ends lost 5 bases at V and 6 bases at J; junction bases unmatched: 10. The germline V gene has CDR1 MNHEY and CDR2 SVGAGI. The CDR3 DNA reads TGTGCCAGCAGTAACAGAGCGGGAGTCCCCGATACGCAGTATTTT. Translation gives CASSNRAGVPDTQYF.

The J gene is TRBJ2-3, the V gene TRBV25-1, with D possibly being TRBD1 (6 bases). V lost 8 bases to trimming and J lost 3 bases, with 15 bases between them. Germline CDR1 is MGHDK and CDR2 is SYGVNS. This CDR3 spans 14 amino acids. As DNA, the CDR3 is TGTGCCAGCTCTTTACAGGGCGGTACAGATACGCAGTATTTT. It specifies CASSLQGGTDTQYF.

This clone was counted a few times. The CDR3 DNA reads as TGTGCCAGCAGCTTTTACCAAAGCGGGAGATCCTACGAGCAGTACTTC. As protein: CASSFYQSGRSYEQYF. V usage is TRBV7-9 and J usage is TRBJ2-7; 8 nucleotides match TRBD2. The CDR3 is made up of 16 amino acids. Germline CDR1 and CDR2: SEHNR and FQNEAQ (reference sequence). V was pared by 3 bases and J by 1 base, with 8 bases of the junction left unmatched.

This clone was counted only a few times. The genes are TRBV30 and TRBJ1-1, with D possibly being TRBD1 (6 bases). Germline assignment: CDR1 GTSNPN and CDR2 SVGIG (reference sequence). This CDR3 spans 14 amino acids. Trimming cost V 4 bases and J 1 base, with 13 bases left between them. As DNA, the CDR3 is TGTGCCTGGAAGGGGGGGGCGCAGAACACTGAAGCTTTCTTT. Translating gives CAWKGGAQNTEAFF.

The chain couples TRBV9 to TRBJ2-3, with a tentative D call TRBD2 (7 bases). V was trimmed by 0 bases and J by 0 bases, leaving 14 bases between them. CDR1 is SGDLS, CDR2 YYNGEE, per germline. The CDR3 has 17 amino acids. CDR3 nucleotide sequence: TGTGCCAGCAGCGTAGGCAGGGGAGGGTTTAGCACAGATACGCAGTATTTT. This translates into CASSVGRGGFSTDTQYF.

The V call is TRBV30, the J call TRBJ1-1; the D gene is possibly TRBD1 (6 bases). The germline gives CDR1 GTSNPN, CDR2 SVGIG (reference sequence). CDR3 length: 12 amino acids. Trimming removed 0 bases at V and 8 bases at J, with 10 bases between. The chain's CDR3 is CAWSVQGAEAFF. The CDR3 bases are TGTGCCTGGAGTGTACAGGGAGCCGAAGCTTTCTTT.

The rearrangement joins TRBV5-1 to TRBJ2-7; D perhaps matches TRBD1 (6 bases). The CDR3 has 15 amino acids. The V and J ends lost 1 base and 2 bases respectively, with 13 bases between them. Per the germline V gene, CDR1 is SGHRS and CDR2 is YFSETQ. CDR3 coding DNA: TGCGCCAGCAGCTTGAGGGAGACAGGTACCTACGAGCAGTACTTC. Its translation: CASSLRETGTYEQYF. The variable domain in full, with the rest retrieved from reference TRBV5-1 and TRBJ2-7, is KAGVTQTPRYLIKTRGQQVTLSCSPISGHRSVSWYQQTPGQGLQFLFEYFSETQRNKGNFPGRFSGRQFSNSRSEMNVSTLELGDSALYLCASSLRETGTYEQYFGPGTRLTVT.

The gene calls are TRBV9 and TRBJ2-2; 9 nucleotides match TRBD2. Germline V gene lookup returns CDR1 SGDLS and CDR2 YYNGEE. V was clipped by 0 bases and J by 0 bases; unmatched bases: 3. This CDR3 has 17 amino acids. The CDR3 DNA follows: TGTGCCAGCAGCGTAGGCGGGGGGGCCTCGAACACCGGGGAGCTGTTTTTT. As protein: CASSVGGGASNTGELFF.

This clone came up a few times. The rearrangement joins TRBV10-1 to TRBJ1-3, with unresolved D. CDR3 length: 14 amino acids. Germline loops: CDR1 WNHNN, CDR2 SYGVQD (reference sequence). The V end lost 0 bases, the J end lost 0 bases, and 3 bases lay between the germline ends. The CDR3 nucleotides are TGCGCCAGCAGTGAGTCTCGCTCTGGAAACACCATATATTTT. As protein: CASSESRSGNTIYF.

The rearrangement links TRBV28 to TRBJ2-7, with 7 positions matching TRBD1. The germline CDR1 and CDR2 sequences are MDHEN and SYDVKM. CDR3 length: 14 residues. V shed 6 bases, J shed 3 bases, and the junction held 8 bases outside the gene matches. The CDR3 spells CASSTPGQFYEQYF. The CDR3 nucleotides read TGTGCCAGCAGCACACCGGGACAGTTCTACGAGCAGTACTTC.

This clone was detected only a few times. The chain couples TRBV19 to TRBJ2-3; the D gene is possibly TRBD2 (5 bases). The CDR3 is 15 residues long. CDR1 LNHDA and CDR2 SQIVND come from the germline V gene (reference sequence). Between the trimmed V and J ends, which lost 3 bases and 0 bases, there was a span of 10 bases. CDR3 nucleotide sequence: TGTGCCAGTAGTATCGCGGCGGGTAGCACAGATACGCAGTATTTT. As protein: CASSIAAGSTDTQYF.

This clone occurred a few times. The V and J genes are TRBV5-1 and TRBJ2-7; tentative D call: TRBD1 (6 bases). The V gene lost 4 bases and the J gene lost 5 bases, with 28 bases spanning the gap. The CDR3 is 18 residues long. Looked up from germline, CDR1 is SGHRS and CDR2 is YFSETQ. Written as DNA, the CDR3 is TGCGCCAGCAGCCGTCCACGGGACGGGGTGGGGGCTTTCCACGAGCAGTACTTC. As protein: CASSRPRDGVGAFHEQYF.

In its sample, this clone was seen a few times. This rearrangement joins TRBV13 to TRBJ1-1; D perhaps matches TRBD1 (5 bases). Trimming cost V 6 bases and J 5 bases, with 13 bases left between them. Germline CDR1 reads PRHDT; CDR2 reads FYEKMQ (reference sequence). The CDR3 extends over 13 amino acids. CDR3 coding DNA: TGTGCCAGCAGGGACACACGAGGAACTGAAGCTTTCTTT. This codes for CASRDTRGTEAFF.

This clone was seen more than once but under ten times. CDR3 protein: CSVAGGRNQETQYF. The CDR3 DNA sequence: TGCAGCGTTGCGGGGGGCCGGAACCAAGAGACCCAGTACTTC. The chain recombines TRBV29-1 with TRBJ2-5, with a weak D call TRBD2 (7 bases). The V gene lost 4 bases and the J gene lost 0 bases, with 12 bases spanning the gap. CDR1 and CDR2 (germline): SQVTM, ANQGSEA. This CDR3 is built from 14 residues. The full variable domain, its missing parts supplied by reference TRBV29-1 and TRBJ2-5, is SAVISQKPSRDICQRGTSLTIQCQVDSQVTMMFWYRQQPGQSLTLIATANQGSEATYESGFVIDKFPISRPNLTFSTLTVSNMSPEDSSIYLCSVAGGRNQETQYFGPGTRLLVL.

In this sample, this clone turned up a few times. The chain has TRBV11-2 and TRBJ1-1; D remains unclear. With 5 bases removed from V and 1 base from J, the gap between germline ends came to 11 bases. The CDR3 contains 14 residues. Germline lookup yields CDR1 SGHAT and CDR2 FQNNGV. The chain's CDR3 is CASSLRRENTEAFF. The CDR3 DNA reads as TGTGCCAGCAGCCTAAGGAGGGAGAACACTGAAGCTTTCTTT. The whole variable domain, remainder taken from reference TRBV11-2 and TRBJ1-1, is EAGVAQSPRYKIIEKRQSVAFWCNPISGHATLYWYQQILGQGPKLLIQFQNNGVVDDSQLPKDRFSAERLKGVDSTLKIQPAKLEDSAVYLCASSLRRENTEAFFGQGTRLTVV.

The chain recombines TRBV30 with TRBJ1-6; no clear D gene. The ends were cut back, 4 bases at V and 5 bases at J, with 15 bases in the middle. Germline V lookup: CDR1 GTSNPN, CDR2 SVGIG (reference sequence). This CDR3 is 15 amino acids long. As DNA, the CDR3 is TGTGCCTGGACGGTGTCGAGATCGAATAATTCACCCCTCCACTTT. As protein: CAWTVSRSNNSPLHF.

This clone appeared a few times. V and J are TRBV25-1 and TRBJ2-5; TRBD1 matches at 7 bases. This CDR3 spans 13 amino acids. The V and J ends lost 6 bases and 5 bases, in that order; junction bases with no gene match: 6. The germline gives CDR1 MGHDK, CDR2 SYGVNS. CDR3 residues: CASSVQGTETQYF. Written as DNA, the CDR3 is TGTGCCAGCAGCGTACAGGGGACCGAGACCCAGTACTTC.

The chain uses TRBV14 and TRBJ2-7, with 9 bases identical to TRBD2. CDR1 is SGHDN, CDR2 FVKESK, per germline. The J segment lost 4 bases and the V segment lost 5 bases, leaving 9 bases of the junction unmatched. CDR3 length: 15 amino acids. The CDR3 nucleotides are TGTGCCAGCAGCGAAGCGGCTAGCGGGAAGTACGAGCAGTACTTC. It is translated as CASSEAASGKYEQYF.

The J gene is TRBJ2-7, the V gene TRBV7-9; TRBD1 matches 7 bases. CDR3 length: 15 amino acids. The V gene end was trimmed by 3 bases and the J gene end by 5 bases; junction bases not matched to a gene: 10. Germline CDR1 is SEHNR and CDR2 is FQNEAQ (reference sequence). CDR3 DNA sequence: TGTGCCAGCAGCTTGGCACAGGGGTTTACCAACGAGCAGTACTTC. This codes for CASSLAQGFTNEQYF.

The chain employs TRBV25-1 and TRBJ2-2, with D possibly matching TRBD1 (5 bases). The V end was cut by 7 bases, the J end by 4 bases, with 16 bases between. The germline gives CDR1 MGHDK, CDR2 SYGVNS. CDR3 length equals 15 residues. CDR3 protein: CASTKRGQITGELFF. In DNA, the CDR3 is TGTGCCAGCACCAAAAGGGGCCAGATCACCGGGGAGCTGTTTTTT.

The sample holds a few counts of this clone. The chain joins TRBV5-1 to TRBJ1-4; maybe TRBD1 (6 bases). Trimming took off 9 bases at V and 6 bases at J, with 15 bases between the two ends. Germline V gene data show CDR1 as SGHRS and CDR2 as YFSETQ. CDR3 size: 13 residues. The CDR3 spells CATRGGNDEKLFF. CDR3 nucleotides: TGCGCCACCAGGGGAGGGAATGATGAAAAACTGTTTTTT.

Ten or more counts support this clone. The chain carries TRBV7-9 and TRBJ1-1; TRBD1 matches at 7 bases. V was clipped by 5 bases and J by 8 bases; unmatched bases: 11. Germline V lookup: CDR1 SEHNR, CDR2 FQNEAQ (reference sequence). The CDR3 has 14 amino acids. The CDR3 protein is CASSTGTALGEAFF. In nucleotides, the CDR3 is TGTGCCAGCAGCACGGGGACAGCCTTGGGGGAAGCTTTCTTT.

This rearrangement joins TRBV2 to TRBJ1-1; tentative D call: TRBD1 (6 bases). The CDR3 runs 15 residues. V was pared by 7 bases and J by 1 base, with 16 bases between. Germline CDR1 is SNHLY and CDR2 is FYNNEI. For the CDR3, the DNA is TGTGCCAGCAAGGGTAGTCGGGACACGAACACTGAAGCTTTCTTT. Translation: CASKGSRDTNTEAFF.

The sample holds a few counts of this clone. V is TRBV28 and J is TRBJ1-2; 7 bases match TRBD1. The germline gives CDR1 MDHEN, CDR2 SYDVKM. This CDR3 contains 13 residues. The V gene end was trimmed by 8 bases and the J gene end by 3 bases; junction bases not matched to a gene: 6. DNA of the CDR3: TGTGCCAGCTTGTCGAGGGGGCACTATGGCTACACCTTC. This encodes CASLSRGHYGYTF.

This clone was found a few times. The CDR3 sequence is CASSLAGANTEAFF. The CDR3 DNA is TGTGCCAGCAGCTTAGCGGGGGCGAACACTGAAGCTTTCTTT. The J gene is TRBJ1-1, the V gene TRBV7-9; a weak D match, TRBD1 (6 bases). V was clipped by 0 bases and J by 1 base, with 6 bases between them. There are 14 residues in the CDR3. Germline loops: CDR1 SEHNR, CDR2 FQNEAQ (reference sequence).

This clone was counted a few times. The rearrangement uses TRBV7-8 and TRBJ2-2, with 8 bases matching TRBD1. The CDR3 sequence is 17 residues long. Germline-derived CDR1 and CDR2 are SGHVS and FQNEAQ. Losses at the gene ends were 0 bases for V and 7 bases for J; bases not matched to a gene: 10. CDR3 region: CASSLARQGALGGELFF. The CDR3 region has the DNA TGTGCCAGCAGCTTAGCGAGGCAGGGGGCGCTTGGCGGGGAGCTGTTTTTT.

This clone was seen only a few times. This chain links TRBV5-1 with TRBJ2-2, with a tentative D call TRBD2 (5 bases). V was trimmed by 0 bases and J by 4 bases, leaving 10 bases between them. The germline V gene encodes CDR1 SGHRS and CDR2 YFSETQ. CDR3 length: 15 residues. The CDR3 loop reads CASSLVSGITGELFF. For the CDR3, the DNA is TGCGCCAGCAGCTTGGTGTCGGGGATCACCGGGGAGCTGTTTTTT.

Only a few counts were recorded for this clone. V usage is TRBV29-1 and J usage is TRBJ2-5, with TRBD1 matching over 8 bases. This CDR3 is 13 amino acids long. Germline CDR1 is SQVTM and CDR2 is ANQGSEA. J was trimmed by 1 base and V by 5 bases; bases with no gene match: 3. CDR3 sequence reads: CSVFGQGQETQYF. The CDR3 DNA reads as TGCAGCGTTTTTGGACAGGGCCAAGAGACCCAGTACTTC.